The 19 T cell receptor beta chains given below trace back to one sample, sequenced in a study of blood T cell repertoires in COVID-19. The assay was immunoSEQ multiplex PCR, and TCRdb's table has in-frame clones only and misses some. This table holds about 50,000 clones, approximately 90% found once. What was sequenced was peripheral blood. These TCRs come from a woman older than 75 with COVID-19, enrolled during active disease.

The V and J genes are TRBV7-6 and TRBJ1-2; perhaps TRBD1 as D (5 bases). The CDR3 is 12 residues long. CDR1 and CDR2 from the germline V gene are SGHVS and FNYEAQ. Trimming took off 1 base at V and 10 bases at J, with 10 bases between the two ends. The DNA for the CDR3 is TGTGCCAGCAGCTTAGGGAAGGGACTCTACACCTTC. Translating it yields CASSLGKGLYTF.

As concerns this clone: At the DNA level, this CDR3 is encoded by other sequences in the same sample as well. The V and J genes are TRBV2 and TRBJ1-4; 9 nucleotides agree with TRBD1. The CDR3 length is 14 residues. The germline CDR1 and CDR2 sequences are SNHLY and FYNNEI. Trimming took 6 bases from V and 8 from J; bases not matched to a gene: 7. The CDR3 bases are TGTGCCAGCAGCGTACAGGGGGCGGAGGAAAAACTGTTTTTT. It translates to CASSVQGAEEKLFF.

This chain uses TRBV4-2 with TRBJ2-2; possibly TRBD1 for D (7 bases). The germline CDR1 and CDR2 sequences are LGHNA and YNFKEQ. The CDR3 is 15 amino acids. The V end lost 7 bases, the J end lost 6 bases, and 18 bases lay between the germline ends. CDR3 coding DNA: TGTGCCAGCACCCCCGGAGGGGGCGCATCCGGGGAGCTGTTTTTT. Its protein is CASTPGGGASGELFF.

DNA for the CDR3: TGTGCCAGCAGCTTCGATTCAAGACTAGCGGGAGTAGAAAAAAATGAGCAGTTCTTC. Residues: CASSFDSRLAGVEKNEQFF. This chain links TRBV11-3 with TRBJ2-1; 12 nucleotides match TRBD2. V was pared by 3 bases and J by 7 bases, with 16 bases of the junction left unmatched. CDR3 length equals 19 residues. CDR1 is SGHNT, CDR2 YENEEA, per germline. The entire variable domain, with the rest obtained from reference TRBV11-3 and TRBJ2-1, is as follows: EAGVVQSPRYKIIEKKQPVAFWCNPISGHNTLYWYLQNLGQGPELLIRYENEEAVDDSQLPKDRFSAERLKGVDSTLKIQPAELGDSAVYLCASSFDSRLAGVEKNEQFFGPGTRLTVL.

This sequence joins TRBV6-5 and TRBJ1-4, with 11 positions matching TRBD1. This CDR3 region has 15 residues. The V segment lost 0 bases and the J segment 8 bases; nucleotides outside the gene matches: 2. Germline V CDR1 and CDR2: MNHEY, SVGAGI. As DNA, the CDR3 is TGTGCCAGCAGTTACTCCGGGACAGGGGGGGAAAAACTGTTTTTT. Protein sequence: CASSYSGTGGEKLFF.

CDR3 sequence reads: CASSDGQGRAEAFF. Written as DNA, the CDR3 is TGCGCCAGCAGTGACGGACAGGGAAGGGCTGAAGCTTTCTTT. The J gene is TRBJ1-1, the V gene TRBV10-1; TRBD1 matches at 8 bases. Germline V lookup: CDR1 WNHNN, CDR2 SYGVQD (reference sequence). The CDR3 runs to 14 residues. V dropped 3 bases and J dropped 6; count of bases not matched to a gene: 6.

CDR3 coding DNA: TGTGCCAGCAGTCCCAGACAGGGTAAAAGCTACACCTTC. Encoded protein: CASSPRQGKSYTF. This chain joins TRBV6-5 and TRBJ1-2; 7 bases are shared with TRBD1. Germline V CDR1 and CDR2: MNHEY, SVGAGI. J gave up 9 bases and V 5 bases, and 9 bases lay outside the gene matches. CDR3 size: 13 residues.

This clone was found a few times. The chain is built from TRBV18 and TRBJ2-2; a possible D gene is TRBD1 (5 bases). There are 16 residues in the CDR3. The germline V and J ends were trimmed by 6 bases and 0 bases, with 14 bases remaining between them. Germline V gene data show CDR1 as KGHSH and CDR2 as LQKENI. Here the CDR3 reads CASSLGPGTNTGELFF. CDR3 nucleotides: TGTGCCAGCTCCCTCGGACCAGGGACGAACACCGGGGAGCTGTTTTTT.

This clone has just a few counts. The rearrangement links TRBV27 to TRBJ1-3; D is perhaps TRBD1 (6 bases). Trimming cost V 1 base and J 9 bases, with 28 bases left between them. The CDR3 is 19 residues long. Germline values: CDR1 MNHEY, CDR2 SMNVEV (reference sequence). CDR3 sequence reads: CASSLYPPGQGSAVGTIYF. In DNA form, the CDR3 reads TGTGCCAGCAGTTTATACCCCCCCGGGCAGGGGTCCGCAGTCGGCACCATATATTTT.

V and J are TRBV7-2 and TRBJ2-5; TRBD1 aligns across 7 bases. The CDR3 runs 15 residues. Germline V lookup: CDR1 SGHTA, CDR2 FQGNSA. V dropped 3 bases and J dropped 3; count of bases not matched to a gene: 7. CDR3 in DNA: TGTGCCAGCAGCTTCGGTTCCGGGACAGAAGAGACCCAGTACTTC. Translating it yields CASSFGSGTEETQYF.

As DNA, the CDR3 is TGTGCCAGCACCCCTTGGGGAGGATATGCGGACTATGGCTACACCTTC. Translation gives CASTPWGGYADYGYTF. The rearrangement links TRBV6-6 to TRBJ1-2; D remains ambiguous. CDR3 length: 16 residues. Deletions cut 7 bases from V and 3 bases from J, with 21 bases between. Germline V CDR1 and CDR2: MNHNY, SVGAGI (reference sequence).

J is TRBJ2-2 and V is TRBV5-1, with a weak D call TRBD2 (5 bases). Deletions cut 0 bases from V and 6 bases from J, with 9 bases between. The CDR3 totals 14 residues. The V gene's germline CDR1 is SGHRS and CDR2 YFSETQ. CDR3 amino acids: CASSLDHGAGELFF. In DNA, the CDR3 is TGCGCCAGCAGCTTGGACCACGGGGCCGGGGAGCTGTTTTTT. Complete variable domain (other parts from reference TRBV5-1 and TRBJ2-2): KAGVTQTPRYLIKTRGQQVTLSCSPISGHRSVSWYQQTPGQGLQFLFEYFSETQRNKGNFPGRFSGRQFSNSRSEMNVSTLELGDSALYLCASSLDHGAGELFFGEGSRLTVL.

This sequence joins TRBV30 and TRBJ1-3, with 8 bases identical to TRBD1. The CDR3 totals 16 residues. V lost 4 bases, J lost 0 bases, and 8 bases stayed unmatched. Per germline, CDR1 GTSNPN and CDR2 SVGIG (reference sequence). The CDR3 DNA sequence: TGTGCCTGGACTGGACAGGGAACGAGCTCTGGAAACACCATATATTTT. This gives the protein CAWTGQGTSSGNTIYF.

The gene calls are TRBV2 and TRBJ2-7; 7 nucleotides agree with TRBD1. There are 14 residues in the CDR3. V gave up 4 bases and J gave up 3 bases; unmatched junction bases: 6. In germline, CDR1 is SNHLY, CDR2 FYNNEI. This chain's CDR3 is CASSVGTDYYEQYF. CDR3 sequence (DNA): TGTGCCAGCAGTGTCGGGACAGACTACTACGAGCAGTACTTC.

The CDR3 coding sequence is TGTGCCAGCTCAACTCCGGGACAGGGTAACAATGAGCAGTTCTTC. Amino acid sequence: CASSTPGQGNNEQFF. This sequence joins TRBV18 and TRBJ2-1; TRBD1 matches 9 bases. In germline, CDR1 is KGHSH, CDR2 LQKENI. The CDR3 is 15 amino acids. V gave up 5 bases and J gave up 5 bases; unmatched junction bases: 7.

V and J are TRBV7-3 and TRBJ2-2; TRBD1 aligns across 8 bases. Germline-derived CDR1 and CDR2 are SGHTA and FQGTGA. V lost 4 bases and J lost 1; bases outside the gene matches: 5. CDR3 length equals 16 residues. The CDR3: CASSSQGAENTGELFF. CDR3 in DNA: TGTGCCAGCAGCTCCCAGGGGGCAGAGAACACCGGGGAGCTGTTTTTT.

The chain uses TRBV7-9 and TRBJ1-2, with 8 bases lining up with TRBD1. The CDR3 has 14 amino acids. Germline trimming cut 6 bases from V and 4 bases from J; bases unmatched to any gene: 7. Germline V gene data show CDR1 as SEHNR and CDR2 as FQNEAQ (reference sequence). CDR3 bases: TGTGCCAGCAGAGACGACAGGGGCAGCTATGGCTACACCTTC. Residues: CASRDDRGSYGYTF. Based on the CDR3 plus reference TRBV7-9 and TRBJ1-2, the full variable domain is DTGVSQNPRHKITKRGQNVTFRCDPISEHNRLYWYRQTLGQGPEFLTYFQNEAQLEKSRLLSDRFSAERPKGSFSTLEIQRTEQGDSAMYLCASRDDRGSYGYTFGSGTRLTVV.

The chain links TRBV28 to TRBJ2-7, with 8 bases identical to TRBD2. CDR1 and CDR2 from the germline V gene are MDHEN and SYDVKM. The CDR3 sequence is 18 residues long. The ends lost 6 bases at V and 2 bases at J; junction bases unmatched: 18. The chain's CDR3 is CASRSLGLAPPTAYEQYF. In DNA, the CDR3 is TGTGCCAGCAGGTCACTCGGACTAGCACCTCCGACCGCCTACGAGCAGTACTTC.

V gene TRBV11-2 combines with J gene TRBJ1-6; TRBD1 matches 7 bases. Germline values: CDR1 SGHAT, CDR2 FQNNGV. V dropped 0 bases and J dropped 10; count of bases not matched to a gene: 3. The CDR3 runs 14 residues. The CDR3 spells CASSLELQGSPLHF. The CDR3 DNA reads TGTGCCAGCAGCTTAGAGCTACAGGGGTCACCCCTCCACTTT.